This T cell receptor beta chain derives from a study of regulatory T cells in long-lasting Graves disease (dated by TCRdb to the early 2020s). As for the study more broadly: Antithyroid drugs had been taken for less than 3 months by newly diagnosed Graves' disease patients. Peripheral blood TCR sequencing and RNA sequencing compared persistent Graves' disease patients with newly diagnosed Graves' disease patients. The study was registered as a clinical trial and conducted in China. A total of about 33 samples underwent TCR sequencing, from roughly 13 patients with persistent Graves' disease and 20 or so patients with newly diagnosed Graves' disease. Study-level results and caveats: Because the primary lesion, thyroid tissue, could not be accessed, the study looked at peripheral blood alone. Preferential use of TRBV28, TRBJ1-2 and TRBJ2-5 was observed in persistent disease, whereas TRBV20-1 and TRBJ2-1 were favored in newly diagnosed disease. Only the TCR beta chain was sequenced and analyzed. A larger number of public clonotypes was shared among persistent patients (approximately 2,600) than among newly diagnosed patients (roughly 980). Persistent Graves' disease patients showed lower TCR Shannon entropy and fewer highly expanded clones than newly diagnosed patients, suggesting clonal expansion. The authors acknowledged the small sample size as a limitation that may reduce accuracy.

Remarks on this clonotype: Its antigen has not been determined. Base qualities are not provided; no much larger clone lies one nucleotide away.

Relative to germline, V is 2 bases shorter and J is 3 bases shorter, with 11 bases between their ends. Counted from cysteine to phenylalanine, this CDR3 has 14 amino acids. Only the CDR3 DNA is retained, 42 bases long and in frame from the first base. CDR1 and CDR2, per the germline V gene, are SGHAT and FQNNGV. The sample's time point, from its label and the paper: newly diagnosed GD, antithyroid drugs for less than 3 months. For both TCR sequencing and RNA sequencing, RNA was extracted from PBMCs in TRIzol. Graves' disease was diagnosed according to American Thyroid Association guidelines. Recruitment of patients was carried out at an endocrinology department in Xi'an, China. Each patient gave around 9 milliliters of peripheral blood, collected in an EDTA anticoagulant tube. Ficoll Paque Plus density gradient separation was used to isolate PBMCs, and no additional T cell sorting was done. An Agilent 2100 Bioanalyzer and agarose gel were used to check RNA quality, and a NanoDrop 2000 was used to measure RNA concentration.

Receptor amplification or capture employed multiplex PCR. Sequencing used an Illumina HiSeq 4000. iRepertoire HTBI primers and Arm-PCR amplification of CDR3 regions were used to construct TCR beta libraries. Before sequencing, the PCR products underwent gel purification. The original pipeline was this. Gene usage analysis of CDR3 amino acid clonotypes used the roughly 60 TRBV and 12 to 15 TRBJ segments found across samples. Filtered high-quality paired reads were merged into contigs using COPE and FqMerger. BLAST was used to align contigs to the IMGT TRBV, TRBD and TRBJ reference genes, and CDR3 was defined following IMGT. Clonotypes above 0.1% frequency were classified as highly expanded clones. Repertoire diversity was measured by Shannon entropy, and V-J evenness by the Gini coefficient. A clonotype found in more than one individual was treated as public. TCRdb handled the public reads itself, with Q25 trimming in fastp and clone calling in MiXCR, and kept productive beta chains. Rows merge per CDR3 protein into single entries with the most common DNA and genes. None of the V and J calls come from the authors' own analysis; TCRdb made them. The sample contains 520,000 or so distinct CDR3 sequences, approximately 12% of them found a single time. About 8.3% of the sample belongs to the ten largest clones.

These same data were also listed under a study on T cells in Graves' hyperthyroidism and ophthalmopathy. That second publication adds: Graves' hyperthyroidism was defined as stable when no progression to ophthalmopathy occurred over 18 months of follow-up. Hyperthyroidism patients were newly diagnosed, with disease duration under 2 months, and aged 18 to 65 years. Any patient with an uncontrolled infection, another autoimmune disease, pregnancy or lactation was excluded. Diagnoses relied on clinical symptoms, serum thyroxine and TRAb, thyroid ultrasound and orbital computed tomography. The first round of RT-PCR for the TCR CDR3 was performed with the HTBI primer set and the Qiagen OneStep RT-PCR kit. Most expanded thyroid clonotypes (frequency above 0.001) were also detected in blood, a finding suggesting that blood repertoires may reflect thyroid immune responses. A 13 V-J signature model separated ophthalmopathy from stable hyperthyroidism, with roughly 88% sensitivity and 81.08% specificity in cross-validation and 80%/75% in testing. During validation, the model predicted progression to ophthalmopathy a median of approximately six months ahead of onset, with roughly 65% sensitivity and almost 75% specificity. To identify distinguishing TCR V-J signatures, a discovery cohort of 100 patients was used, comprising 43 with Graves' ophthalmopathy and under 60 with stable Graves' hyperthyroidism. Prospective prediction of ophthalmopathy was tested in an independent validation cohort consisting of 18 hyperthyroidism patients and 15 or so patients who later progressed to ophthalmopathy. For training and testing, the roughly 100 patients in the discovery cohort were randomly divided in a 7:3 ratio. In addition, the study compared T-cell repertoires in thyroid tissue and in blood from about 6 Graves' hyperthyroidism patients. Once sampling was done, hyperthyroidism patients were given methimazole at a starting dose of 30 mg daily, whereas ophthalmopathy patients were given high-dose intravenous methylprednisolone. Libraries were constructed in a second round of multiplex PCR, after which size selection and purification were performed. Sequencing of the libraries was done on an Illumina HiSeq2000 using paired-end 100 bp reads. Raw data were processed with SOAPnuke, discarding reads with adapters, uncalled bases, mean Phred below 15, or no exact constant-primer or identifier match. COPE v1.2.5 was used to merge the high-quality paired reads, and each unique nucleotide sequence was defined as a clonotype. MiTCR v1.1 was used to align the clonotypes against IMGT TRBV, TRBD and TRBJ reference segments. The analysis included only V-J combinations with a frequency above 0.0001, which together covered around 99% of the repertoires. The TCS score was defined as F50 (clonal expansion) divided by E x V (chaos), with BLOSUM62-based TCRdist calculated between CDR3 peptides within each V-J. Welch's t-statistics and random forest reduced roughly 530 V-J features to 13, which were used in a naive Bayes classifier (R e1071). Sample size was not statistically predetermined, and investigators were not blinded to group allocation. According to the paper, TCR Vbeta CDR3 sequencing was carried out on 120 to 150 peripheral blood samples, which came from fewer than 50 ophthalmopathy, around 75 hyperthyroidism and 17 progressor patients.

The specimen was peripheral blood mononuclear cells (PBMCs), collected at new diagnosis, from a patient treated with antithyroid drugs. The TCR sequence derives from a woman in her twenties or thirties with Graves disease. Donor details come from another sample of the same person, matched by shared clones. The sequence is built from TRBV11-2 and TRBJ2-7, with no confidently assigned D gene. The DNA reads TGTGCCAGCAGCTTAAACCCACAGCACTACGAGCAGTACTTC. This translates into CASSLNPQHYEQYF.